This TCR beta chain appears in the sequencing data of a study of CD8 T cells in Susac syndrome. Regarding the study as a whole: The CD4+ T cell repertoires in Susac syndrome did not show any clonal expansion. A relatively small number of individuals underwent TCR sequencing and HLA analysis.

The authors sequenced TCR beta from blood CD8+ and CD4+ T cells. The authors reverse transcribed roughly 0.5 to 1 ug RNA with random hexamers. An immunoSEQ multiplex PCR generated amplified TCR beta CDR3 products spanning 54 Vbeta and 13 Jbeta. MiXCR, applied by TCRdb to the immunoSEQ multiplex PCR reads, yields one record per CDR3 protein. The repertoire consists of some 150,000 distinct CDR3 sequences, with 95% occurring once and the leading ten covering 0.14%. This CDR3 is 12 amino acids long. Trimming left V 4 bases short and J 4 bases short, with 8 bases between. CDR1 is DFQATT and CDR2 is SNEGSKA in the germline V gene (reference sequence). Remarks on this clonotype: What it recognizes is unknown.

This sequence was found in a human donor with Susac syndrome. The chain recombines TRBV20-1 with TRBJ2-1; D is unclear. The sample was CD4+ T cells from PBMCs. CDR3 in amino acids: CSANTQYNEQFF. The CDR3 region has the DNA TGCAGTGCTAATACACAATACAATGAGCAGTTCTTC.